Sequencing of this TCR beta chain was carried out in a study of early T cells in non-severe SARS-CoV-2 infection. This clonotype was counted between two and nine times. Via MiXCR, TCRdb re-called the 5' RACE reads, giving one row per CDR3 protein. The sample carries approximately 69,000 distinct CDR3 sequences, approximately 12% recorded once. Sequences were obtained from whole blood. The sequence derives from an adult who was a healthcare worker with PCR-confirmed SARS-CoV-2 infection or an uninfected control (not recorded which).

The CDR3 reads CASSAGTKPYEQYF. The CDR3 DNA follows: TGTGCCAGCAGCGCCGGGACTAAACCCTACGAGCAGTACTTC. The V gene is TRBV9, the J gene TRBJ2-7; 7 positions agree with TRBD2. Trimming took 3 bases from V and 2 from J; bases not matched to a gene: 5. Germline-derived CDR1 and CDR2 are SGDLS and YYNGEE. This CDR3 contains 14 residues.